This entry describes one T cell receptor (beta chain). The antigen is unknown. The CDR3 extends over 13 amino acids. Germline assignment: CDR1 SGHKS and CDR2 YYEKEE (reference sequence). V was pared by 1 base and J by 1 base, with 6 bases between. The data originate from a study of OX40 agonist ivuxolimab in advanced cancers. Study-wide context: Of the participants, approximately 40% had some prior anti-PD-1, anti-PD-L1 or anti-CTLA-4 therapy, which was allowed. Two cutaneous melanoma patients and one hepatocellular carcinoma patient, three in all, had partial responses. Study-wide results and limits: Relative to CD4+, CD8+ T cells held more expanded clones on average.

TCRdb's copy holds only in-frame clones and misses some; the assay was immunoSEQ multiplex PCR. The sample yields 65,000 to 90,000 clones, 80% to 95% seen once. Sample: CD4+ or CD8+ T cells sorted from blood, taken in a trial of the OX40 agonist ivuxolimab. V usage is TRBV5-5 and J usage is TRBJ2-7; D is ambiguous. This TCR was recovered from an adult with an advanced solid tumor such as melanoma, head and neck, liver or kidney cancer. CDR3 loop: CASSLLQSYEQYF. The CDR3 coding sequence is TGTGCCAGCAGCTTGTTACAGTCCTACGAGCAGTACTTC.